One and the same sample provided the 14 T cell receptor beta chains below, sequenced in a study of T cells in tumors after PD-1 blockade. Measured with immunoSEQ multiplex PCR; TCRdb has only the in-frame clones, and not every one. Of just under 65,000 clones listed, 74% are singletons. The specimen was PBMCs, collected after anti-PD-1 treatment. The source is a human donor with basal cell carcinoma.

The V and J genes are TRBV5-1 and TRBJ2-2, with 9 nucleotides matching TRBD1. V gave up 4 bases and J gave up 3 bases; unmatched junction bases: 4. This CDR3 is built from 15 residues. In germline, CDR1 is SGHRS, CDR2 YFSETQ. CDR3 coding DNA: TGCGCCAGCAGCCCGGGGGACAGGGACACCGGGGAGCTGTTTTTT. Translated: CASSPGDRDTGELFF.

The V and J genes are TRBV7-2 and TRBJ2-1, with TRBD1 as a possible D gene (6 bases). The CDR3 length is 16 residues. Trimming pared 3 bases from V and 7 bases from J, leaving 19 bases between. Germline assignment: CDR1 SGHTA and CDR2 FQGNSA. The CDR3 region is CASSFQGLISTNEQFF. The CDR3 bases are TGTGCCAGCAGCTTTCAGGGGCTAATTTCAACTAATGAGCAGTTCTTC.

On this clone itself: A single base separates this from a much larger clone, so it may be a read error. The sample has other DNA sequences that encode this CDR3 too. The chain couples TRBV4-2 to TRBJ2-5; weak D call: TRBD1 (6 bases). The CDR3 totals 15 residues. Germline loops: CDR1 LGHNA, CDR2 YNFKEQ. The CDR3 here is CASSQDRGGQETQYF. The CDR3 bases are TGTGCCAGTAGCCAAGATAGAGGGGGCCAAGAGACCCAGTACTTC.

This chain links TRBV28 with TRBJ2-1; 11 positions agree with TRBD2. Unmatched junction bases numbered 7, after V lost 5 bases and J lost 7 bases. This CDR3 region has 15 residues. Germline CDR1 MDHEN, CDR2 SYDVKM. In nucleotides, the CDR3 is TGTGCCAGCAGTCCCCTACTAGCGGGGGAAAATGAGCAGTTCTTC. Protein sequence: CASSPLLAGENEQFF.

The J gene is TRBJ2-1, the V gene TRBV3-1 (or the pseudogene TRBV3-2); D is ambiguous. The CDR3 runs 14 residues. Trimming took off 3 bases at V and 2 bases at J, with 8 bases between the two ends. Germline lookup yields CDR1 LGHDT and CDR2 YNNKEL (reference sequence). The CDR3 sequence is CASSHPGPYNEQFF. In DNA form, the CDR3 reads TGTGCCAGCAGCCACCCAGGCCCCTACAATGAGCAGTTCTTC.

This clone was recorded once. The rearrangement joins TRBV3-1 (or the pseudogene TRBV3-2) to TRBJ2-7; 7 bases align to TRBD1. CDR1 is LGHDT and CDR2 is YNNKEL in the germline V gene (reference sequence). V lost 5 bases, J lost 0 bases, and 4 bases stayed unmatched. CDR3 length: 14 amino acids. The CDR3 bases are TGTGCCAGCAGCTCCGGGACAGTCTCCTACGAGCAGTACTTC. Its translation: CASSSGTVSYEQYF.

The chain links TRBV5-1 to TRBJ2-2, with unresolved D. CDR1 SGHRS and CDR2 YFSETQ come from the germline V gene. The CDR3 sequence is 13 residues long. Deletions cut 0 bases from V and 3 bases from J, with 3 bases between. The DNA of the CDR3 is TGCGCCAGCAGCTTGGACTACACCGGGGAGCTGTTTTTT. Translated, it gives CASSLDYTGELFF.

The J gene is TRBJ1-6, the V gene TRBV19; D perhaps matches TRBD1 (5 bases). The CDR3 is made up of 14 amino acids. The V and J ends lost 5 bases and 8 bases respectively, with 13 bases between them. Per germline, CDR1 LNHDA and CDR2 SQIVND (reference sequence). Written as DNA, the CDR3 is TGTGCCAGTAGTGTCATTAAAGGGGATTCACCCCTCCACTTT. Translating it yields CASSVIKGDSPLHF.

The chain uses TRBV3-1 (or the pseudogene TRBV3-2) and TRBJ2-1, with a possible D match to TRBD2 (6 bases). The CDR3 is 13 residues long. V was pared by 3 bases and J by 12 bases, with 15 bases between. The germline V gene encodes CDR1 LGHDT and CDR2 YNNKEL (reference sequence). CDR3 in amino acids: CASSQGGGEGQFF. The CDR3 DNA reads TGTGCCAGCAGCCAGGGGGGAGGAGAGGGGCAGTTCTTC.

The chain has TRBV30 and TRBJ1-5; D gene uncertain. Germline loops: CDR1 GTSNPN, CDR2 SVGIG (reference sequence). The V end lost 5 bases, the J end lost 2 bases, and 13 bases lay between the germline ends. The length of the CDR3 is 14 residues. The CDR3 DNA reads TGTGCCTGGCGTGAAGGGATCGGCAATCAGCCCCAGCATTTT. It specifies CAWREGIGNQPQHF.

V is TRBV29-1 and J is TRBJ2-7; 7 bases line up with TRBD1. CDR3 length equals 14 residues. CDR1 is SQVTM, CDR2 ANQGSEA, per germline. V gave up 3 bases and J gave up 4 bases; unmatched junction bases: 9. CDR3 sequence: CSVESRDSGYEQYF. The CDR3 bases are TGCAGCGTTGAGTCCCGGGACAGTGGGTACGAGCAGTACTTC.

This chain connects TRBV30 to TRBJ1-4, with TRBD1 identical over 8 bases. J was trimmed by 8 bases and V by 0 bases; bases with no gene match: 5. The CDR3 runs to 14 residues. The V gene's germline CDR1 is GTSNPN and CDR2 SVGIG (reference sequence). Here the CDR3 reads CAWSVTGVKEKLFF. The CDR3 coding sequence is TGTGCCTGGAGTGTGACAGGGGTGAAAGAAAAACTGTTTTTT.

The chain joins TRBV18 to TRBJ1-1, with a weak D call TRBD1 (5 bases). The CDR3 sequence is 15 residues long. Trimming took off 3 bases at V and 0 bases at J, with 11 bases between the two ends. Germline lookup yields CDR1 KGHSH and CDR2 LQKENI. DNA of the CDR3: TGTGCCAGCTCACCCTTGGGACGGATGAACACTGAAGCTTTCTTT. Its translation is CASSPLGRMNTEAFF.

The gene calls are TRBV24-1 and TRBJ2-7; the D call may be TRBD1 or TRBD2 (5 bases each). The CDR3 loop spans 15 amino acids. Germline assignment: CDR1 KGHDR and CDR2 SFDVKD. V lost 3 bases and J lost 2, with 13 bases in between. The CDR3 DNA follows: TGTGCCACCAGTGATGGCCGGGACCCTGCCTACGAGCAGTACTTC. Encoded protein: CATSDGRDPAYEQYF.